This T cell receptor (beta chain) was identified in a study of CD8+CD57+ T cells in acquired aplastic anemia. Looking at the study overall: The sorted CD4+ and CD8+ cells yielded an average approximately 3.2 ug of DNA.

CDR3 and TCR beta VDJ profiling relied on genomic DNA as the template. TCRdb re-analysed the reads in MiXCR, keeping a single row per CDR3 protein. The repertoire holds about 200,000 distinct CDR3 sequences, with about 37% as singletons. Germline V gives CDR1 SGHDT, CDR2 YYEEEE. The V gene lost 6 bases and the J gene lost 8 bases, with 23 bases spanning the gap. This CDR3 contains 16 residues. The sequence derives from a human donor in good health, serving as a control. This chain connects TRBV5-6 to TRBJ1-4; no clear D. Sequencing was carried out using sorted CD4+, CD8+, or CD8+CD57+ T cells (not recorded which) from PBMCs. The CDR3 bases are TGTGCCAGCACCATTCTCGGGGAGACCCGGACGGAAAAACTGTTTTTT. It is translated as CASTILGETRTEKLFF.